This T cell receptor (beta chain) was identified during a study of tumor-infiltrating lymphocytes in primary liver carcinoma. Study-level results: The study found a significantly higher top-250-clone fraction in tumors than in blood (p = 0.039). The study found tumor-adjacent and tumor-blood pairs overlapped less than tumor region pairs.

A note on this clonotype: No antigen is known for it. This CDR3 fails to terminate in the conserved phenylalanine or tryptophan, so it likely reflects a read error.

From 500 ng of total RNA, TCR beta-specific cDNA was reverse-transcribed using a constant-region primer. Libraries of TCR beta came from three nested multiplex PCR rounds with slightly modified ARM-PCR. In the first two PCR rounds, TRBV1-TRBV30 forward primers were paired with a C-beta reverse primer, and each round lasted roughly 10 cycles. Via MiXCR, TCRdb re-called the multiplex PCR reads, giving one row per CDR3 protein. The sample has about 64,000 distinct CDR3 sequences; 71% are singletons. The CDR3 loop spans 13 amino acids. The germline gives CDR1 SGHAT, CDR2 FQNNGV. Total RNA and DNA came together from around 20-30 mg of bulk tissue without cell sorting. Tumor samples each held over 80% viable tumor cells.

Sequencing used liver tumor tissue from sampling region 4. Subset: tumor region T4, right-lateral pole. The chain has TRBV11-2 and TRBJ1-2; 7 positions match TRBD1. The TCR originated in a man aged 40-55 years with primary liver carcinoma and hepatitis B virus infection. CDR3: CANSLNRGYGYTL. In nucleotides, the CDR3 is TGTGCCAACAGCCTGAACAGGGGCTATGGCTACACCTTA.